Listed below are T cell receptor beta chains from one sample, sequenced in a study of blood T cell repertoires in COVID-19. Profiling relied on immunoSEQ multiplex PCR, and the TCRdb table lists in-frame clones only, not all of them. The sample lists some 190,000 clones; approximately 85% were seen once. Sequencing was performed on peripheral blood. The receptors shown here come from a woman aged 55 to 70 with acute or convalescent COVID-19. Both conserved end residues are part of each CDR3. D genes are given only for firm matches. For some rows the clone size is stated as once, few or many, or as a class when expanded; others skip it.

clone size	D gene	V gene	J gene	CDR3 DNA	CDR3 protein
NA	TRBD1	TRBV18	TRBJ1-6	TGTGCCAGCTCAGCCGGGACAGGGAACTCACCCCTCCACTTT	CASSAGTGNSPLHF
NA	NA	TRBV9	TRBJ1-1	TGTGCCAGCAGCGTAGTCGTAGACACTGAAGCTTTCTTT	CASSVVVDTEAFF
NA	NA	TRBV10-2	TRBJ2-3	TGCGCCAGCAGCGAAAACACGGGTGATACGCAGTATTTT	CASSENTGDTQYF
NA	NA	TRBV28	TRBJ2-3	TGTGCCAGCAGGTCCGCAGGGGCGGATGGAGATACGCAGTATTTT	CASRSAGADGDTQYF
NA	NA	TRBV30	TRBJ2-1	TGTGCCTGGGACCGGGAGACCCATGAGCAGTTCTTC	CAWDRETHEQFF
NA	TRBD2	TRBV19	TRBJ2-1	TGTGCCAGTAGTATAGACGGACTAGCGGGAGGTGGCCTTGAGCAGTTCTTC	CASSIDGLAGGGLEQFF
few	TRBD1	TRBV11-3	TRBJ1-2	TGTGCCAGCAGCCCTGACAGGGACTATGGCTACACCTTC	CASSPDRDYGYTF
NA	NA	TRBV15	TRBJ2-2	TGTGCCACCAGCAGAGCCCCCGGGACCGGGGAGCTGTTTTTT	CATSRAPGTGELFF
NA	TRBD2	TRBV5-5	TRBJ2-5	TGTGCCAGCAGCTCCCAGCGACGGGAGGGCTGGGGGGAGACCCAGTACTTC	CASSSQRREGWGETQYF
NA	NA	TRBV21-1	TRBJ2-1	TGTGCCAGCAGCAAGATTGGCCAGGGGCAGTTCTTC	CASSKIGQGQFF
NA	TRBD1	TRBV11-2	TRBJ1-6	TGTGCCAGCACCTTACAGGGGCCCTATAATTCACCCCTCCACTTT	CASTLQGPYNSPLHF
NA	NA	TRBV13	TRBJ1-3	TGTGCCAGCAGCTTACAGGGTCCTAACTCTGGAAACACCATATATTTT	CASSLQGPNSGNTIYF
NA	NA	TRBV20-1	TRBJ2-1	TGCAGTGCTAGTGCCCCGGGCTCCTACAATGAGCAGTTCTTC	CSASAPGSYNEQFF
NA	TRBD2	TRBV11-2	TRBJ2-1	TGTGCCAGCCAAGGGGGGACTAGCGGGATATCTGAGCAGTTCTTC	CASQGGTSGISEQFF
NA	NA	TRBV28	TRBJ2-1	TGTGCCAGCAGCCCCGCCCAACAGGGAGCGCTTGGTGAGCAGTTCTTC	CASSPAQQGALGEQFF
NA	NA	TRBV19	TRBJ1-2	TGTGCCAGTAGTAACGACTGGACAGCTAGCTATGGCTACACCTTC	CASSNDWTASYGYTF
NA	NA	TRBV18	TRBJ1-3	TGTGCCAGCTCACCACGGGACATCTCTGGAAACACCATATATTTT	CASSPRDISGNTIYF
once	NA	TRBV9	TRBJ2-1	TGTGCCAGCAGCAAGGGGACTTACAATGAGCAGTTCTTC	CASSKGTYNEQFF
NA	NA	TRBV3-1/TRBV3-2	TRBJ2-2	TGTGCCAGCAGCCAAGAAACGGGGGCGAACACCGGGGAGCTGTTTTTT	CASSQETGANTGELFF
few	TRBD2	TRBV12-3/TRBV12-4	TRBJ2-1	TGTGCCAGCAGACTAGCGGCCGCCAATGAGCAGTTCTTC	CASRLAAANEQFF
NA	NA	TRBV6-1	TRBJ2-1	TGTGCCAGCAGTGATAGGAGTTTGAGAACCCGCTACAATGAGCAGTTCTTC	CASSDRSLRTRYNEQFF
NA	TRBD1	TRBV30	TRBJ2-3	TGTGCCTGGAGTGTAGGGGGCAGAGCAGATACGCAGTATTTT	CAWSVGGRADTQYF
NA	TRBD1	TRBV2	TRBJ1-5	TGTGCCAGCACCCGAGGACAGGGGGGCAATCAGCCCCAGCATTTT	CASTRGQGGNQPQHF
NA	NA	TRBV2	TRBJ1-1	TGTGCCAGCAGTGAAGTAGTGAACACTGAAGCTTTCTTT	CASSEVVNTEAFF
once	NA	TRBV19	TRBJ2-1	TGTGCCAGTAGTATAACGGTTAATGAGCAGTTCTTC	CASSITVNEQFF
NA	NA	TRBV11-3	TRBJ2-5	TGTGCCAGCAGCCAAGACTACCAAACGACCCAGTACTTC	CASSQDYQTTQYF
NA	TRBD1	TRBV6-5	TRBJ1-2	TGTGCCAGCAGTACCGGGACAGGGGGCGCCTATGGCTACACCTTC	CASSTGTGGAYGYTF
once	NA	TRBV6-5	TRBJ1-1	TGTGCCAGCCGGAGGAACCCGAACACTGAAGCTTTCTTT	CASRRNPNTEAFF
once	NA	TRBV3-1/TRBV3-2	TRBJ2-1	TGTGCCAGCAGCCCCTATGAGTATACCCAGGATGAGCAGTTCTTC	CASSPYEYTQDEQFF
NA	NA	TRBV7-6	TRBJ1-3	TGTGCCAGCAGCGAGAGCCGGCTGGGCCGCAACTCAAACACCATATATTTT	CASSESRLGRNSNTIYF
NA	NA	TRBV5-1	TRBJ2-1	TGCGCCAGCAGCACCGGGGGCAATGAGCAGTTCTTC	CASSTGGNEQFF
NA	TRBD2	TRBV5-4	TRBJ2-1	TGTGCCAGCAGCTTGGGTCTAGCGGGAGGGAGCTATGAGCAGTTCTTC	CASSLGLAGGSYEQFF
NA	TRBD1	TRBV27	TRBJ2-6	TGTGCCAGCAAATCCGGGACAGGGACATCTGGGGCCAACGTCCTGACTTTC	CASKSGTGTSGANVLTF
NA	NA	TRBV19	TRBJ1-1	TGTGCCATAGGGGGAATGGGCACTGAAGCTTTCTTT	CAIGGMGTEAFF
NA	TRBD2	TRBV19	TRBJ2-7	TGTGCCAGTAGTATTGGTGGGAGGGCCGCCGAGCAGTACTTC	CASSIGGRAAEQYF
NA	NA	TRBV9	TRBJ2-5	TGTGCCAGCAGCGTAGCTACCAGGGCAACTCAAGAGACCCAGTACTTC	CASSVATRATQETQYF
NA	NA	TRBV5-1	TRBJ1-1	TGCGCCAGCAGCCCACGCGAGAACACTGAAGCTTTCTTT	CASSPRENTEAFF
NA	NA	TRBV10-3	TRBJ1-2	TGTGCCATCAGTGAGCCGACAGCAGGTGGCTACACCTTC	CAISEPTAGGYTF
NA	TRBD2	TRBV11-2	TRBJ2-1	TGTGCCAGCAGCTTACGTCGGACTAGCGGGACCAGCTCCTACAATGAGCAGTTCTTC	CASSLRRTSGTSSYNEQFF
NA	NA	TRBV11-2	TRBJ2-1	TGTGCCAGCAGCTTAGCCGGAGGCTACAATGAGCAGTTCTTC	CASSLAGGYNEQFF
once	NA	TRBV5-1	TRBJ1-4	TGCGCCAGCAGCTTGGTCCGGGGGATCTACCCCTCTAATGAAAAACTGTTTTTT	CASSLVRGIYPSNEKLFF
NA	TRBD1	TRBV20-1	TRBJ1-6	TGCAGTGCTAGTCAGGGGACAGGGAGAGATTCACCCCTCCACTTT	CSASQGTGRDSPLHF
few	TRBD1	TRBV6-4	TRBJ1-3	TGTGCCAGCAGTTCTCCGGGACAGACGTACTCTGGAAACACCATATATTTT	CASSSPGQTYSGNTIYF
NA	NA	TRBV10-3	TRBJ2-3	TGTGCCATCCGCCGCGGGCCCGATACAGATACGCAGTATTTT	CAIRRGPDTDTQYF
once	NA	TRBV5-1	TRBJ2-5	TGCGCCAGCAGCTTGGGGCTTTCGTTCCAAGAGACCCAGTACTTC	CASSLGLSFQETQYF